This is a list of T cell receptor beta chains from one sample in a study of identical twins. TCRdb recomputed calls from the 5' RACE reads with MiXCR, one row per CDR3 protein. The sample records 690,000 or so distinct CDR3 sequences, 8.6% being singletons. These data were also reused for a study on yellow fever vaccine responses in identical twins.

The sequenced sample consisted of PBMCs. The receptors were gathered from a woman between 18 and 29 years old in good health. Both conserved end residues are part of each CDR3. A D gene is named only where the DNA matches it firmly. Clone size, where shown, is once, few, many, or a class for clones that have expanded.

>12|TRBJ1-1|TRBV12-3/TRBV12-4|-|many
TGTGCCAGCAGGACCCAGGGGTTGGGGACTTTCTTT
CASRTQGLGTFF
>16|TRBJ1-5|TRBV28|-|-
TGTGCCAGCAGTTTAGGTGGGAGGATAGGCAATCAGCCCCAGCATTTT
CASSLGGRIGNQPQHF
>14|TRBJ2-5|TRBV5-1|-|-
TGCGCCAGCAGCAGAACTAGTGATCAAGAGACCCAGTACTTC
CASSRTSDQETQYF
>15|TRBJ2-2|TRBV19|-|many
TGTGCCAGTAGTTTAATAGACGGTAACACCGGGGAGCTGTTTTTT
CASSLIDGNTGELFF
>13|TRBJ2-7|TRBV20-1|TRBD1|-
TGCAGTGCAGTCGGGGACAGTCTCGACGAGCAGTACTTC
CSAVGDSLDEQYF
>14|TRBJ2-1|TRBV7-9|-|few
TGTGCCAGCAATCAGGGGGACGGGGGCAATGAGCAGTTCTTC
CASNQGDGGNEQFF
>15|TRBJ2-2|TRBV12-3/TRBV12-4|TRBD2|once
TGTGCCAGCAGTGACCGGACTAGCCAGGCCGGGGAGCTGTTTTTT
CASSDRTSQAGELFF
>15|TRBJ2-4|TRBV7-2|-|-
TGTGCCAGCAGCTTACGAACAGCCCCTAAAAACATTCAGTACTTC
CASSLRTAPKNIQYF
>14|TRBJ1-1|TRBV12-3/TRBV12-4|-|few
TGTGCCAGCAACCAACAGGAAAAGAACACTGAAGCTTTCTTT
CASNQQEKNTEAFF
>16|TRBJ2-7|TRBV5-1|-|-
TGCGCCAGCAGCCCTATCAGCCGGGACTCCCTCTACGAGCAGTACTTC
CASSPISRDSLYEQYF